This T cell receptor (beta chain) was identified in a study of OX40 agonist ivuxolimab in advanced cancers. Study context: Past anti-PD-1, anti-PD-L1 or anti-CTLA-4 therapy was accepted, and 30% to 45% had received some.

V lost 0 bases and J 4 bases, leaving 12 bases between the germline ends. This CDR3 is 16 amino acids long. Germline V lookup: CDR1 LGHNA, CDR2 YSLEER. Using immunoSEQ multiplex PCR, the repertoire was profiled, and TCRdb retains in-frame clones only, with some absent. The sample includes over 50,000 clones, over 80% of them seen just once. Notes on this clone: The antigen is undetermined.

Overall study findings and caveats: In the 0.1 to 3.0 mg/kg range, CD4+ and CD8+ blood T cells had expanded clonally by week 6. In the 0.1-3.0 mg/kg groups, partial responders showed among the lowest expansion.

This clonotype originated in an adult with an advanced solid tumor such as melanoma, head and neck, liver or kidney cancer. This specimen was CD4+ or CD8+ T cells sorted from blood, taken in a trial of the OX40 agonist ivuxolimab. The chain has TRBV4-3 and TRBJ1-4; D call uncertain. The CDR3 loop is CASSQDTPAHNEKLFF. CDR3 DNA: TGCGCCAGCAGCCAAGATACCCCAGCCCATAATGAAAAACTGTTTTTT.